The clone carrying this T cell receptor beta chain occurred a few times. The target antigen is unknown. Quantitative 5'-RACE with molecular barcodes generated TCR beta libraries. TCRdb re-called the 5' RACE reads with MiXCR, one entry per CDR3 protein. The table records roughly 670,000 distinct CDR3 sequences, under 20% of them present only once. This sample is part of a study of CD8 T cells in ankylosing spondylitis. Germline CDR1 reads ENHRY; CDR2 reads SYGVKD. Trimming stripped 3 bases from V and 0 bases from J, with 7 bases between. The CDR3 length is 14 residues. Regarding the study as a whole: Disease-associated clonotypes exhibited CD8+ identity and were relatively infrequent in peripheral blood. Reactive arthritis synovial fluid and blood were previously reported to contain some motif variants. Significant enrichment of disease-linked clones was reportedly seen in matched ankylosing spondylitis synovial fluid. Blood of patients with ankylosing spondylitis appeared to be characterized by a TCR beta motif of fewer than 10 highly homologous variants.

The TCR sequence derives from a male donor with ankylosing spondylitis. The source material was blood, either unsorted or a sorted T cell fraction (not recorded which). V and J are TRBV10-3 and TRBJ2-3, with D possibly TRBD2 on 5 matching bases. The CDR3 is CAISEGGSTDTQYF. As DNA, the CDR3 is TGTGCCATCAGTGAAGGAGGTAGCACAGATACGCAGTATTTT.